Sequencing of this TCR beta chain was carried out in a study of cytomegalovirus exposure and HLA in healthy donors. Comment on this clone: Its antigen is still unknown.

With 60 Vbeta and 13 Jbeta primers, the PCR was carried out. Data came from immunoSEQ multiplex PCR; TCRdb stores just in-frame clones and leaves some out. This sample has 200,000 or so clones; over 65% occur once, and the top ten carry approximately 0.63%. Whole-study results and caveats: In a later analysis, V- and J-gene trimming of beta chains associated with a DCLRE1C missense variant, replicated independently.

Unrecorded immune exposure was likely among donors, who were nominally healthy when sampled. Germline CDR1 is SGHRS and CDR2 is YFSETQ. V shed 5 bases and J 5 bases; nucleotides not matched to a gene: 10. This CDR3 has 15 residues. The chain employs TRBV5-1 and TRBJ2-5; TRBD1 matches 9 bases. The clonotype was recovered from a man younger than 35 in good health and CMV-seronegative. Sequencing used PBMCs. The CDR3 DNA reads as TGCGCCAGCAGGAATTTGGGGGACAGGGAGGAGACCCAGTACTTC. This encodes CASRNLGDREETQYF.